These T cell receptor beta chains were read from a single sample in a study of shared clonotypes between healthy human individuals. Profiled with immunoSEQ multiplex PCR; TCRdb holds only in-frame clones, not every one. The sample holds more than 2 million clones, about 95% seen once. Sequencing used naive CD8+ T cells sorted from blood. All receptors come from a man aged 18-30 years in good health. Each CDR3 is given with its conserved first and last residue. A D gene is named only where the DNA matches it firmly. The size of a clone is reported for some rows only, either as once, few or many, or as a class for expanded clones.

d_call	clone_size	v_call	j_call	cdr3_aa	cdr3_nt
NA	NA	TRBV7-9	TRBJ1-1	CASSLGNNPEAFF	TGTGCCAGCAGCTTAGGAAACAACCCTGAAGCTTTCTTT
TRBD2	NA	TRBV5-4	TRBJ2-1	CASSSERDSYNEQFF	TGTGCCAGCAGCTCCGAGCGGGACTCCTACAATGAGCAGTTCTTC
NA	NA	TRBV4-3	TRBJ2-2	CASSQDENTGELFF	TGCGCCAGCAGCCAAGATGAGAACACCGGGGAGCTGTTTTTT
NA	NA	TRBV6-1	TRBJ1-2	CASSEIGQGGGYGYTF	TGTGCCAGCAGTGAGATCGGTCAAGGGGGAGGCTATGGCTACACCTTC
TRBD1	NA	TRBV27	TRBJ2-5	CASSSPATGEETQYF	TGTGCCAGCAGTTCCCCGGCGACAGGGGAAGAGACCCAGTACTTC
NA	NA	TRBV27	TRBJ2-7	CASSPDVSYEQYF	TGTGCCAGCAGCCCGGACGTCTCCTACGAGCAGTACTTC
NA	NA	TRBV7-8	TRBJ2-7	CASSSGLGPYEQYF	TGTGCCAGCAGCTCGGGACTTGGGCCCTACGAGCAGTACTTC
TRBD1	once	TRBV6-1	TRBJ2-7	CASSPTTGPYEQYF	TGTGCCAGCAGTCCTACGACAGGGCCCTACGAGCAGTACTTC
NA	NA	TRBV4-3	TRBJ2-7	CASSISRKLTYEQYF	TGCGCCAGCTCCATCAGTCGGAAACTAACCTACGAGCAGTACTTC
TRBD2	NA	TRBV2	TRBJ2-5	CASRRASGGTYETQYF	TGTGCCAGCCGCAGAGCTAGCGGGGGCACTTATGAGACCCAGTACTTC
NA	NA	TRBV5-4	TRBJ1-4	CASSPGVGNEKLFF	TGTGCCAGCAGCCCGGGAGTGGGGAATGAAAAACTGTTTTTT
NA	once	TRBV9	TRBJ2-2	CASSVSQGGFSGELFF	TGTGCCAGCAGCGTAAGTCAGGGGGGCTTCAGCGGGGAGCTGTTTTTT
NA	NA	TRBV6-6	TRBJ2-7	CASSYGDISYEQYF	TGTGCCAGCAGTTACGGCGACATCTCCTACGAGCAGTACTTC
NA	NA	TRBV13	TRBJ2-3	CASSLSGGSDTQYF	TGTGCCAGCAGCTTATCCGGGGGATCAGATACGCAGTATTTT